The 27 T cell receptor beta chains listed next were all sequenced from one sample in a study of blood T cell repertoires in COVID-19. Here immunoSEQ multiplex PCR was the method, and the copy in TCRdb shows in-frame clones only, minus some. The sample carries approximately 330,000 clones, approximately 89% recorded once. Input material: PBMCs or T cells enriched from blood (not recorded which). The receptors were sampled from a woman aged 25 to 45 who had recovered from COVID-19.

The J gene is TRBJ1-4, the V gene TRBV7-9; D not resolved. Germline V gene lookup returns CDR1 SEHNR and CDR2 FQNEAQ (reference sequence). Trimming removed 4 bases at V and 5 bases at J, with 17 bases between. This CDR3 contains 16 residues. The CDR3 DNA reads as TGTGCCAGCAGCTCCCTCGGTAGCAGCCTCAATGAAAAACTGTTTTTT. Its protein is CASSSLGSSLNEKLFF.

This clone has only a few counts. The chain carries TRBV7-8 and TRBJ1-5; D is possibly TRBD1 (5 bases). The V gene's germline CDR1 is SGHVS and CDR2 FQNEAQ. V shed 3 bases and J shed 7 bases, with 10 bases lying between them. The CDR3 runs to 13 residues. Written as DNA, the CDR3 is TGTGCCAGCAGCTTGGGGCGGGGGCAGCCCCAGCATTTT. Translated, it gives CASSLGRGQPQHF.

The gene calls are TRBV5-1 and TRBJ2-3, with 7 positions matching TRBD1. Germline-derived CDR1 and CDR2 are SGHRS and YFSETQ. The CDR3 runs 18 residues. V gave up 4 bases and J gave up 0 bases; unmatched junction bases: 14. CDR3 sequence (DNA): TGCGCCAGCAGCCCCGGACAGGAGTCGCCCTCTAGCACAGATACGCAGTATTTT. As protein: CASSPGQESPSSTDTQYF.

The gene calls are TRBV12-3 or TRBV12-4 and TRBJ1-5; 9 nucleotides line up with TRBD1. The CDR3 contains 12 residues. After removal of 6 bases from V and 7 bases from J, the junction contained 1 base not matched to a gene. This CDR3 reads CASSGQGQPQHF. CDR3 nucleotide sequence: TGTGCCAGCAGCGGACAGGGGCAGCCCCAGCATTTT.

CDR3 residues: CASSLRGASGANVLTF. For the CDR3, the DNA is TGTGCCAGCAGCCTTCGGGGGGCCTCTGGGGCCAACGTCCTGACTTTC. This chain uses TRBV7-2 with TRBJ2-6, with a weak D call TRBD2 (7 bases). V was shortened by 5 bases and J by 0 bases, with 11 bases between the two germline ends. Germline loops: CDR1 SGHTA, CDR2 FQGNSA. The CDR3 totals 16 residues.

The rearrangement uses TRBV7-9 and TRBJ2-5; TRBD2 aligns across 9 bases. The J segment lost 4 bases and the V segment lost 4 bases, leaving 10 bases of the junction unmatched. CDR3 length: 16 residues. In germline, CDR1 is SEHNR, CDR2 FQNEAQ (reference sequence). CDR3 nucleotide sequence: TGTGCCAGCAGCTCCCTCGGGGTAGCGGGAGCAGAGACCCAGTACTTC. Translating it yields CASSSLGVAGAETQYF.

This clone has more than one count but fewer than ten. The rearrangement links TRBV11-1 to TRBJ2-5, with 8 bases identical to TRBD1. The V and J ends lost 1 base and 4 bases, in that order; junction bases with no gene match: 2. Germline V gene data show CDR1 as SGHAT and CDR2 as FQDESV (reference sequence). This CDR3 has 14 residues. CDR3 region: CASSLEDRGETQYF. CDR3 nucleotide sequence: TGTGCCAGCAGCTTAGAAGACAGGGGAGAGACCCAGTACTTC.

V gene TRBV6-6 combines with J gene TRBJ2-7; TRBD1 is a possible D gene (6 bases). The CDR3 totals 13 residues. Trimming shortened V by 6 bases and J by 0 bases, and 9 bases separated the two germline ends. Germline lookup yields CDR1 MNHNY and CDR2 SVGAGI (reference sequence). The CDR3 spells CASSGQNSYEQYF. DNA of the CDR3: TGTGCCAGCAGCGGACAGAACTCCTACGAGCAGTACTTC.

In its sample, this clone was seen a few times. The chain uses TRBV18 and TRBJ1-5; D remains ambiguous. Trimming took 6 bases from V and 4 from J, leaving 13 bases between them. There are 14 residues in the CDR3. Germline V lookup: CDR1 KGHSH, CDR2 LQKENI. Here the CDR3 reads CASSLLSTNQPQHF. In DNA, the CDR3 is TGTGCCAGCTCCCTCCTTTCCACTAATCAGCCCCAGCATTTT.

This clone has a single count. The genes are TRBV18 and TRBJ2-2; D not resolved. V was pared by 0 bases and J by 6 bases, with 11 bases between. Germline-derived CDR1 and CDR2 are KGHSH and LQKENI. The CDR3 length is 15 residues. CDR3: CASSPPSRVAGELFF. The CDR3 nucleotides are TGTGCCAGCTCACCACCGTCCCGGGTCGCCGGGGAGCTGTTTTTT. Together with reference TRBV18 and TRBJ2-2, the CDR3 gives the full variable domain: NAGVMQNPRHLVRRRGQEARLRCSPMKGHSHVYWYRQLPEEGLKFMVYLQKENIIDESGMPKERFSAEFPKEGPSILRIQQVVRGDSAAYFCASSPPSRVAGELFFGEGSRLTVL.

The chain links TRBV18 to TRBJ2-7; tentative D call: TRBD1 (6 bases). The germline V and J ends were trimmed by 2 bases and 6 bases, with 14 bases remaining between them. The CDR3 sequence is 14 residues long. The germline V gene encodes CDR1 KGHSH and CDR2 LQKENI. The CDR3 here is CASSPTDSGAEQYF. DNA for the CDR3: TGTGCCAGCTCACCAACAGACTCAGGGGCCGAGCAGTACTTC.

This chain connects TRBV9 to TRBJ2-2; 7 bases line up with TRBD1. CDR3 length: 16 residues. CDR1 is SGDLS and CDR2 is YYNGEE in the germline V gene. Germline trimming cut 0 bases from V and 0 bases from J; bases unmatched to any gene: 2. The CDR3: CASSVGGQSNTGELFF. The CDR3 bases are TGTGCCAGCAGCGTAGGGGGACAGTCGAACACCGGGGAGCTGTTTTTT.

As concerns this clone: At one boundary the junction diverges from the germline segment, which might be a read error. CDR3 residues: CAISVGQAYYGYTF. DNA of the CDR3: TGTGCCATCAGTGTGGGGCAGGCCTATTATGGCTATACCTTC. The V call is TRBV10-3, the J call TRBJ1-2; D might be TRBD1 (5 bases). This CDR3 is built from 14 residues. CDR1 ENHRY and CDR2 SYGVKD come from the germline V gene.

This clone appeared a single time. The chain links TRBV5-1 to TRBJ2-7; D ambiguous. The V end was cut by 2 bases, the J end by 3 bases, with 15 bases between. The CDR3 consists of 15 residues. Germline V gene data show CDR1 as SGHRS and CDR2 as YFSETQ. The CDR3 spells CASSFSLGTNYEQYF. The CDR3 DNA is TGCGCCAGCAGCTTCTCTCTTGGCACCAACTACGAGCAGTACTTC.

The CDR3 DNA reads as TGTGCCACCAGCAGAGATCTAGGGGAGGGCCTCTTGAGGGAGACCCAGTACTTC. It yields the protein CATSRDLGEGLLRETQYF. The chain couples TRBV15 to TRBJ2-5, with 7 nucleotides matching TRBD2. V was clipped by 0 bases and J by 5 bases; unmatched bases: 15. CDR3 length equals 18 residues. Germline CDR1 and CDR2: LNHNV and YYDKDF (reference sequence).

The gene calls are TRBV5-5 and TRBJ2-7; D is unclear. The V and J ends lost 1 base and 0 bases respectively, with 14 bases between them. The length of the CDR3 is 16 residues. Germline V gene sequence: CDR1 SGHKS, CDR2 YYEKEE (reference sequence). CDR3 region: CASSLFRTRHSYEQYF. In DNA, the CDR3 is TGTGCCAGCAGCTTGTTCCGTACTCGACACTCCTACGAGCAGTACTTC. Together with reference TRBV5-5 and TRBJ2-7, the CDR3 gives the full variable domain: DAGVTQSPTHLIKTRGQQVTLRCSPISGHKSVSWYQQVLGQGPQFIFQYYEKEERGRGNFPDRFSARQFPNYSSELNVNALLLGDSALYLCASSLFRTRHSYEQYFGPGTRLTVT.

Regarding this clone: Relative to the germline gene, one junction end is altered; a read error may explain this. The chain uses TRBV7-7 and TRBJ2-1; 12 bases align to TRBD2. CDR3 size: 15 residues. Looked up from germline, CDR1 is SSHAT and CDR2 is FNYEAQ (reference sequence). This chain's CDR3 is CASSLSGTSGNEQFF. Here the CDR3 DNA reads TGTGCTAGCAGCTTATCCGGGACTAGCGGGAATGAGCAGTTCTTC.

V gene TRBV27 combines with J gene TRBJ2-1, with D unresolved. In germline, CDR1 is MNHEY, CDR2 SMNVEV (reference sequence). The CDR3 covers 15 residues. With 0 bases removed from V and 9 bases from J, the gap between germline ends came to 15 bases. CDR3 coding DNA: TGTGCCAGCAGTTTATCTGGCTCCCTCCTCGTTGAGCAGTTCTTC. Its protein product is CASSLSGSLLVEQFF.

The chain uses TRBV15 and TRBJ1-1; D gene ambiguous. Looked up from germline, CDR1 is LNHNV and CDR2 is YYDKDF (reference sequence). The CDR3 is 11 amino acids. The V end was cut by 7 bases, the J end by 1 base, with 4 bases between. Here the CDR3 reads CATTQNTEAFF. Written as DNA, the CDR3 is TGTGCCACCACACAGAACACTGAAGCTTTCTTT.

This chain connects TRBV10-3 to TRBJ1-1; D is unclear. Trimming stripped 0 bases from V and 6 bases from J, with 14 bases between. The germline V gene encodes CDR1 ENHRY and CDR2 SYGVKD. There are 15 residues in the CDR3. CDR3 region: CAISESPGRTAEAFF. In DNA, the CDR3 is TGTGCCATCAGTGAGTCGCCAGGTCGAACCGCTGAAGCTTTCTTT.

The chain uses TRBV7-9 and TRBJ2-1, with D unresolved. There are 13 residues in the CDR3. Trimming took 5 bases from V and 4 from J, leaving 9 bases between them. Germline-derived CDR1 and CDR2 are SEHNR and FQNEAQ (reference sequence). DNA of the CDR3: TGTGCCAGCAGCGCAACTAATTACAATGAGCAGTTCTTC. This sequence encodes CASSATNYNEQFF.

This chain links TRBV5-8 with TRBJ2-7; possibly TRBD2 for D (5 bases). The ends were cut back, 0 bases at V and 5 bases at J, with 12 bases in the middle. The CDR3 runs to 14 residues. Germline loops: CDR1 SGHTS, CDR2 YDEGEE. CDR3 nucleotides: TGTGCCAGCAGCTTGGGAGGGTGGCGGGACGAGCAGTACTTC. Amino acid sequence: CASSLGGWRDEQYF.

In its sample, this clone was seen a few times. V gene TRBV7-2 combines with J gene TRBJ1-1; D uncertain. CDR1 and CDR2 (germline): SGHTA, FQGNSA. Trimming took 5 bases from V and 8 from J, leaving 15 bases between them. There are 13 residues in the CDR3. In DNA form, the CDR3 reads TGTGCCAGCAGCGTACAGATATCCGAAGAAGCTTTCTTT. Protein product: CASSVQISEEAFF.

The chain has TRBV19 and TRBJ2-3; 10 nucleotides align to TRBD2. This CDR3 is 16 amino acids long. V shed 5 bases and J 2 bases; nucleotides not matched to a gene: 7. Germline V gene lookup returns CDR1 LNHDA and CDR2 SQIVND (reference sequence). The chain's CDR3 is CASSRTSGTNTDTQYF. As DNA, the CDR3 is TGTGCCAGTAGTCGTACTAGCGGGACAAACACAGATACGCAGTATTTT.

The chain recombines TRBV5-5 with TRBJ2-7; 12 bases line up with TRBD2. The CDR3 runs 16 residues. The J segment lost 2 bases and the V segment lost 2 bases, leaving 5 bases of the junction unmatched. CDR1 is SGHKS and CDR2 is YYEKEE in the germline V gene (reference sequence). This chain's CDR3 is CASSFSLAGGPYEQYF. As DNA, the CDR3 is TGTGCCAGCAGCTTTTCTCTAGCGGGAGGGCCCTACGAGCAGTACTTC. Full variable domain (missing parts from reference TRBV5-5 and TRBJ2-7): DAGVTQSPTHLIKTRGQQVTLRCSPISGHKSVSWYQQVLGQGPQFIFQYYEKEERGRGNFPDRFSARQFPNYSSELNVNALLLGDSALYLCASSFSLAGGPYEQYFGPGTRLTVT.

The chain recombines TRBV4-2 with TRBJ2-1; TRBD2 matches at 7 bases. V lost 1 base and J lost 2; bases outside the gene matches: 2. Germline V gene data show CDR1 as LGHNA and CDR2 as YNFKEQ. The CDR3 totals 15 residues. The CDR3 reads CASSQGLAAYNEQFF. The CDR3 DNA sequence: TGTGCCAGCAGCCAAGGGCTAGCGGCCTACAATGAGCAGTTCTTC.

The V gene is TRBV29-1, the J gene TRBJ1-1; 8 bases line up with TRBD1. Trimming at V came to 6 bases and at J to 0 bases, leaving 6 bases not matched to a gene. The CDR3 extends over 14 amino acids. Germline CDR1 and CDR2: SQVTM and ANQGSEA. The CDR3 is CSVVGTGMNTEAFF. Here the CDR3 DNA reads TGCAGCGTCGTCGGGACAGGTATGAACACTGAAGCTTTCTTT.